Below, 31 T cell receptor beta chains from the same sample are listed, as sequenced in a study of neurological immune-mediated disorders. Using its own MiXCR run on the 5' RACE reads, TCRdb lists one record per CDR3 protein. The table shows roughly 20,000 distinct CDR3 sequences, with 6% to 8% occurring only once. Sequenced: CD8+ T cells from blood. All receptors come from a woman aged 25 to 39 with HTLV-1-associated myelopathy (HAM/TSP).

By its share, this clonotype is medium-sized. This sequence joins TRBV5-1 and TRBJ2-7; TRBD1 agrees at 10 bases. V gave up 5 bases and J gave up 5 bases; unmatched junction bases: 4. Germline V gives CDR1 SGHRS, CDR2 YFSETQ. The CDR3 consists of 13 residues. The CDR3 nucleotides are TGCGCCAGCAGGAGACAGGGGGCCAACGAGCAGTACTTC. Translating gives CASRRQGANEQYF.

This clonotype was seen many times. The V gene is TRBV20-1, the J gene TRBJ2-7; D is tentatively TRBD1 or TRBD2 (5 bases each). The V gene's germline CDR1 is DFQATT and CDR2 SNEGSKA (reference sequence). V lost 3 bases and J lost 3, with 9 bases in between. CDR3 size: 12 residues. As DNA, the CDR3 is TGCAGTGCTAGGGGTGGGGGCTACGAGCAGTACTTC. Its protein is CSARGGGYEQYF.

Ten or more counts support this clonotype. CDR3 sequence reads: CSARDLMQRDRPYEQYF. The CDR3 coding sequence is TGCAGTGCTAGAGATCTAATGCAAAGGGACAGGCCCTACGAGCAGTACTTC. The chain couples TRBV20-1 to TRBJ2-7; 8 nucleotides line up with TRBD1. This CDR3 is built from 17 residues. V shed 0 bases and J 2 bases; nucleotides not matched to a gene: 12. Per germline, CDR1 DFQATT and CDR2 SNEGSKA (reference sequence).

Ten or more counts support this clonotype. This sequence joins TRBV10-3 and TRBJ1-5; 7 bases are a match to TRBD1. This CDR3 is built from 13 residues. Unmatched junction bases numbered 10, after V lost 10 bases and J lost 7 bases. Germline CDR1 reads ENHRY; CDR2 reads SYGVKD. The CDR3 bases are TGTGCCACCAAGGGGACAGACGGACAGCCCCAGCATTTT. Translation gives CATKGTDGQPQHF.

This clonotype was counted many times. CDR3 sequence: CASSLSGQSYGYTF. CDR3 in DNA: TGCGCCAGCAGCTTGTCCGGACAGTCCTATGGCTACACCTTC. This chain joins TRBV5-1 and TRBJ1-2; D may be TRBD1 (6 bases). Between the trimmed V and J ends, which lost 1 base and 4 bases, there was a span of 11 bases. This CDR3 contains 14 residues. The germline V gene encodes CDR1 SGHRS and CDR2 YFSETQ.

This clonotype was seen at least ten times. The chain is built from TRBV12-3 or TRBV12-4 and TRBJ1-6, with 8 bases that match TRBD1. CDR3 length: 14 amino acids. Trimming took 6 bases from V and 9 from J; bases not matched to a gene: 7. CDR3 nucleotide sequence: TGTGCCAGCAGCTCGACAGGGGCGGGTTCACCCCTCCACTTT. As protein: CASSSTGAGSPLHF.

This clonotype was counted many times. This sequence joins TRBV13 and TRBJ1-1, with no clear D. The length of the CDR3 is 12 residues. The V end was cut by 4 bases, the J end by 1 base, with 4 bases between. The V gene's germline CDR1 is PRHDT and CDR2 FYEKMQ (reference sequence). The CDR3 here is CASSSANTEAFF. The CDR3, as DNA: TGTGCCAGCAGCTCCGCGAACACTGAAGCTTTCTTT.

This clonotype showed up many times. J is TRBJ2-3 and V is TRBV3-1; no clear D. The CDR3 is 13 amino acids. V lost 0 bases and J lost 2, with 3 bases in between. The germline CDR1 and CDR2 sequences are LGHDT and YNNKEL (reference sequence). The CDR3 region is CASSQEVTDTQYF. The CDR3 DNA sequence: TGTGCCAGCAGCCAAGAAGTCACAGATACGCAGTATTTT.

Many counts were recorded for this clonotype. The V gene is TRBV6-1, the J gene TRBJ2-3, with TRBD2 matching over 7 bases. CDR3 length: 14 amino acids. Trimming removed 4 bases from V and 2 bases from J; junction bases left unmatched: 3. Germline CDR1 is MNHNS and CDR2 is SASEGT. CDR3: CASSGLAATDTQYF. CDR3 sequence (DNA): TGTGCCAGCAGTGGCCTAGCGGCCACAGATACGCAGTATTTT.

This clonotype occurred many times. The rearrangement links TRBV11-2 to TRBJ2-1, with D possibly matching TRBD2 (7 bases). The CDR3 is made up of 13 amino acids. V lost 5 bases, J lost 9 bases, and 14 bases lay in between. From germline, CDR1 is SGHAT and CDR2 FQNNGV. The CDR3 is CASSQGGAGEQFF. In DNA form, the CDR3 reads TGTGCCAGCAGCCAAGGGGGGGCGGGTGAGCAGTTCTTC.

This clonotype was seen ten or more times. The V and J genes are TRBV20-1 and TRBJ2-7; D might be TRBD1 or TRBD2, each matching 5 bases. The germline V gene has CDR1 DFQATT and CDR2 SNEGSKA (reference sequence). The V end lost 1 base, the J end lost 1 base, and 8 bases lay between the germline ends. The CDR3 loop spans 13 amino acids. This CDR3 is CSARVEGSYEQYF. In nucleotides, the CDR3 is TGCAGTGCTAGAGTCGAGGGGTCCTACGAGCAGTACTTC.

At least ten counts were recorded for this clonotype. The rearrangement uses TRBV11-1 and TRBJ2-7; TRBD2 might be the D (5 bases). The V gene lost 2 bases and the J gene lost 3 bases, with 17 bases spanning the gap. Germline V gene data show CDR1 as SGHAT and CDR2 as FQDESV (reference sequence). The CDR3 spans 16 residues. The CDR3 region is CASSLNLVGSGYEQYF. The DNA of the CDR3 is TGTGCCAGCAGCTTAAACTTGGTGGGCAGCGGCTACGAGCAGTACTTC.

This clonotype appeared many times. The gene calls are TRBV5-1 and TRBJ1-1, with D unclear. The CDR3 sequence is 16 residues long. Germline CDR1 is SGHRS and CDR2 is YFSETQ. Trimming took 2 bases from V and 6 from J, leaving 20 bases between them. CDR3 nucleotides: TGCGCCAGCAGCTTCAAGCCGAATGATAGGTACTCTGAAGCTTTCTTT. Translated: CASSFKPNDRYSEAFF.

This clonotype showed up many times. V gene TRBV27 combines with J gene TRBJ2-1; D is uncertain. CDR3 size: 17 residues. Germline V CDR1 and CDR2: MNHEY, SMNVEV (reference sequence). Trimming cost V 0 bases and J 10 bases, with 22 bases left between them. CDR3: CASSLSSAPALIPEQFF. CDR3 sequence (DNA): TGTGCCAGCAGTTTATCCTCCGCCCCAGCCCTAATCCCGGAGCAGTTCTTC.

This clonotype was detected many times. Here the CDR3 DNA reads TGTGCCAGCAGCTTAACTACTTCTAGCACAGATACGCAGTATTTT. Translation: CASSLTTSSTDTQYF. The J gene is TRBJ2-3, the V gene TRBV7-2; D is ambiguous. This CDR3 has 15 amino acids. V dropped 2 bases and J dropped 0 bases, with 9 bases sitting between them. In germline, CDR1 is SGHTA, CDR2 FQGNSA.

In this sample, this clonotype turned up many times. This chain uses TRBV29-1 with TRBJ1-2, with TRBD1 identical over 8 bases. Germline CDR1 SQVTM, CDR2 ANQGSEA. V shed 1 base, J shed 4 bases, and the junction held 11 bases outside the gene matches. The CDR3 length is 16 residues. The CDR3 nucleotides read TGCAGCGTTGAAGGTTGGGGGACAGGAGCCCCCTATGGCTACACCTTC. It is translated as CSVEGWGTGAPYGYTF.

This clonotype was counted ten times or more. The chain is built from TRBV9 and TRBJ2-1, with 12 bases matching TRBD2. Germline V gives CDR1 SGDLS, CDR2 YYNGEE. The CDR3 consists of 16 residues. V lost 4 bases, J lost 9 bases, and 11 bases stayed unmatched. CDR3 in DNA: TGTGCCAGCAGCTGGCCTCTAGCGGGGGGGCCCTTTGAGCAGTTCTTC. Amino acid sequence: CASSWPLAGGPFEQFF.

This clonotype was seen repeatedly, ten times or more. V and J are TRBV5-1 and TRBJ1-1; D is unclear. CDR3 length equals 13 residues. V was cut by 4 bases and J by 0 bases, with 7 bases left in between. Germline values: CDR1 SGHRS, CDR2 YFSETQ. CDR3 sequence (DNA): TGCGCCAGCAGCCCGAGATTGAACACTGAAGCTTTCTTT. Amino acids: CASSPRLNTEAFF.

This clonotype was observed many times. CDR3 bases: TGCGCCAGCAGCATCGGGACAGGGGGCATATACACTGAAGCTTTCTTT. Its protein is CASSIGTGGIYTEAFF. V is TRBV5-1 and J is TRBJ1-1, with TRBD1 matching over 12 bases. The CDR3 spans 16 residues. Germline loops: CDR1 SGHRS, CDR2 YFSETQ. The trim removed 4 bases at V and 3 bases at J, leaving 7 bases unmatched.

This clonotype was seen at least ten times. The chain uses TRBV29-1 and TRBJ1-3, with 7 bases matching TRBD1. The CDR3 length is 15 residues. V shed 4 bases and J 3 bases; nucleotides not matched to a gene: 9. Germline CDR1 reads SQVTM; CDR2 reads ANQGSEA. Here the CDR3 reads CSVAGHGDSGNTIYF. CDR3 sequence (DNA): TGCAGCGTTGCTGGACACGGGGACAGTGGAAACACCATATATTTT.

This clonotype was seen ten or more times. The chain combines TRBV20-1 with TRBJ2-7, with 12 positions matching TRBD1. This CDR3 is 14 amino acids long. Germline lookup yields CDR1 DFQATT and CDR2 SNEGSKA (reference sequence). Germline trimming cut 3 bases from V and 5 bases from J; bases unmatched to any gene: 5. DNA for the CDR3: TGCAGTGCTAGGGGGACAGGGGGCGTGGACGAGCAGTACTTC. Translation gives CSARGTGGVDEQYF.

This clonotype was detected ten times or more. The gene calls are TRBV2 and TRBJ1-1; TRBD1 is a possible D gene (6 bases). V was cut by 7 bases and J by 6 bases, with 15 bases left in between. This CDR3 region has 13 residues. CDR1 and CDR2 from the germline V gene are SNHLY and FYNNEI. For the CDR3, the DNA is TGTGCCAGCACCGCAGGGGTAGTAGCTGAAGCTTTCTTT. This encodes CASTAGVVAEAFF.

This clonotype was seen a handful of times. CDR3 loop: CASSYSSETYNEQFF. CDR3 DNA sequence: TGTGCCAGCAGTTACTCTAGCGAGACCTACAATGAGCAGTTCTTC. J is TRBJ2-1 and V is TRBV6-5, with D tentatively TRBD2 (5 bases). Trimming removed 0 bases at V and 2 bases at J, with 8 bases between. This CDR3 has 15 amino acids. Germline lookup yields CDR1 MNHEY and CDR2 SVGAGI.

This clonotype appeared many times. This chain connects TRBV20-1 to TRBJ2-3; weak D call: TRBD2 (7 bases). V lost 0 bases and J lost 4, with 17 bases in between. Germline V gene data show CDR1 as DFQATT and CDR2 as SNEGSKA (reference sequence). The CDR3 covers 16 residues. CDR3 region: CSARELAAGAADTQYF. The CDR3 DNA follows: TGCAGTGCTAGAGAGTTAGCGGCGGGGGCGGCAGATACGCAGTATTTT.

This clonotype has a count of ten or more. The CDR3 DNA reads TGCAGTGCTAGGACAACTATGGGGAGCTCGGAGCTGTTTTTT. Protein product: CSARTTMGSSELFF. The J gene is TRBJ2-2, the V gene TRBV20-1; possible D gene TRBD2, 5 bases. From germline, CDR1 is DFQATT and CDR2 SNEGSKA (reference sequence). The CDR3 covers 14 residues. Between the trimmed V and J ends, which lost 3 bases and 10 bases, there was a span of 18 bases.

There are many counts of this clonotype. The chain employs TRBV5-5 and TRBJ2-7; tentative D call: TRBD1 (5 bases). The germline V gene has CDR1 SGHKS and CDR2 YYEKEE (reference sequence). CDR3 length: 15 amino acids. The V end was cut by 0 bases, the J end by 1 base, with 11 bases between. CDR3 in amino acids: CASSLGRPGSYEQYF. The DNA of the CDR3 is TGTGCCAGCAGCTTGGGTAGGCCAGGGTCCTACGAGCAGTACTTC.

This clonotype was counted many times. This chain uses TRBV5-1 with TRBJ2-3; TRBD2 might be the D (5 bases). V lost 0 bases and J 6 bases, leaving 11 bases between the germline ends. Per germline, CDR1 SGHRS and CDR2 YFSETQ. The CDR3 sequence is 14 residues long. The CDR3 nucleotides read TGCGCCAGCAGCTTGGAGTCCGGGGTTGATACGCAGTATTTT. This gives the protein CASSLESGVDTQYF.

This clonotype was seen many times. The chain is built from TRBV20-1 and TRBJ2-7, with D unresolved. Per germline, CDR1 DFQATT and CDR2 SNEGSKA (reference sequence). The CDR3 has 13 residues. The V end was cut by 3 bases, the J end by 3 bases, with 12 bases between. CDR3 in DNA: TGCAGTGCTAGTCGGTTGGAGAGCTACGAGCAGTACTTC. Its protein is CSASRLESYEQYF.

This clonotype was counted at least ten times. The rearrangement links TRBV20-1 to TRBJ2-2, with TRBD1 as a possible D gene (5 bases). V was pared by 6 bases and J by 0 bases, with 11 bases between. The germline V gene encodes CDR1 DFQATT and CDR2 SNEGSKA (reference sequence). The CDR3 has 14 amino acids. DNA for the CDR3: TGCAGTGCAATGACAGACGCGAACACCGGGGAGCTGTTTTTT. Protein sequence: CSAMTDANTGELFF.

The rearrangement joins TRBV29-1 to TRBJ2-7; D might be TRBD2 (5 bases). The CDR3 consists of 12 residues. The V end lost 6 bases, the J end lost 7 bases, and 16 bases lay between the germline ends. Per the germline V gene, CDR1 is SQVTM and CDR2 is ANQGSEA. DNA for the CDR3: TGCAGCGTGTCGGACGGGAACCATGAGCAGTACTTC. Translating it yields CSVSDGNHEQYF.

This clonotype was seen ten or more times. The CDR3 bases are TGCAGCGTTGGGGGGGGGGTCGGCTACGAGCAGTACTTC. This translates into CSVGGGVGYEQYF. This chain uses TRBV29-1 with TRBJ2-7, with 7 bases matching TRBD2. Germline CDR1 SQVTM, CDR2 ANQGSEA. The CDR3 is 13 amino acids. With V trimmed by 4 bases and J by 3 bases, 6 bases remained unmatched.